This paragraph reports one T cell receptor beta chain. CDR3 size: 10 residues. CDR1 and CDR2 from the germline V gene are MDHEN and SYDVKM. Trimming removed 9 bases from V and 13 bases from J; junction bases left unmatched: 4. These data originate in a study of tumor-infiltrating lymphocytes in oesophageal squamous cell carcinoma. Via MiXCR, TCRdb re-called the PCR reads, giving one row per CDR3 protein. Found here are roughly 19,000 distinct CDR3 sequences, roughly 41% of them singletons; the top ten hold approximately 10%. The rearrangement uses TRBV28 and TRBJ2-4, with 9 bases matching TRBD2. Sequences were obtained from normal esophageal tissue next to the tumor. The origin of this receptor is a male donor with esophageal squamous cell carcinoma. The CDR3 coding sequence is TGTGCCAGTAGCGGGAGTTCCCAGTACTTC. Its translation: CASSGSSQYF.